This passage covers 2 T cell receptor beta chains from one sample sequenced in a study of naive and memory T cell subsets. Both TRBC1 and TRBC2 were covered by a beta constant-region primer of two equimolar oligonucleotides. The ligated cDNA underwent four PCR rounds using SP2 and nested alpha and beta constant-region primers. One entry per CDR3 protein results from TCRdb running MiXCR on the UMI-ligation and nested PCR reads. The table includes some 80,000 distinct CDR3 sequences, roughly 9.2% detected once. The sample was naive CD8+ T cells from blood. The source of these receptors is a human donor in good health.

For this clonotype: A much larger clone differs by one base, so this may be a read error. The rearrangement uses TRBV28 and TRBJ2-2; D not resolved. Germline CDR1 is MDHEN and CDR2 is SYDVKM. V was trimmed by 3 bases and J by 0 bases, leaving 14 bases between them. The CDR3 is 17 residues long. The CDR3 here is CASSFAPADPNTGELFF. The DNA for the CDR3 is TGTGCCAGCAGTTTCGCCCCTGCGGATCCGAACACCGGGGAGCTGTTTTTT.

This sequence joins TRBV27 and TRBJ2-7; perhaps TRBD2 as D (5 bases). The germline V and J ends were trimmed by 7 bases and 0 bases, with 13 bases remaining between them. Germline-derived CDR1 and CDR2 are MNHEY and SMNVEV (reference sequence). The length of the CDR3 is 14 residues. CDR3 amino acids: CASNPTGSSYEQYF. As DNA, the CDR3 is TGTGCCAGCAACCCGACGGGAAGCTCCTACGAGCAGTACTTC.